Listed here are 10 T cell receptor beta chains from one sample, sequenced in a study of PD-1 blockade in classical Hodgkin lymphoma. Following autologous stem cell transplantation, relapse occurred in every patient, and exposure to brentuximab vedotin varied. Clones were sequenced by immunoSEQ multiplex PCR, and TCRdb holds only the in-frame ones, with some missing. The sample records tens of thousands of clones, approximately 90% being singletons. The sequenced sample was peripheral blood mononuclear cells (PBMCs), obtained at baseline. Receptor source: a human donor with classical Hodgkin lymphoma.

This rearrangement joins TRBV19 to TRBJ1-2; a possible D gene is TRBD1 (6 bases). The CDR3 covers 17 residues. Germline V gene data show CDR1 as LNHDA and CDR2 as SQIVND (reference sequence). V gave up 0 bases and J gave up 3 bases, with 17 bases separating them. This CDR3 reads CASSIDGTSTPYYGYTF. The CDR3 nucleotides read TGTGCCAGTAGTATAGATGGGACATCCACGCCTTACTATGGCTACACCTTC. The variable domain in full, completed from reference TRBV19 and TRBJ1-2, reads DGGITQSPKYLFRKEGQNVTLSCEQNLNHDAMYWYRQDPGQGLRLIYYSQIVNDFQKGDIAEGYSVSREKKESFPLTVTSAQKNPTAFYLCASSIDGTSTPYYGYTFGSGTRLTVV.

The CDR3 DNA reads as TGCAGCGTACAGGCCTTGAGGACTGAAGCTTTCTTT. Translating gives CSVQALRTEAFF. This sequence joins TRBV29-1 and TRBJ1-1; TRBD1 might be the D (5 bases). Per the germline V gene, CDR1 is SQVTM and CDR2 is ANQGSEA. The CDR3 contains 12 residues. Trimming removed 6 bases at V and 5 bases at J, with 13 bases between.

This chain uses TRBV7-9 with TRBJ1-2; D unclear. The V end lost 5 bases, the J end lost 0 bases, and 7 bases lay between the germline ends. The CDR3 has 13 residues. Germline V gene sequence: CDR1 SEHNR, CDR2 FQNEAQ (reference sequence). CDR3 DNA: TGTGCCAGCAGCCGTGACACTAACTATGGCTACACCTTC. Translated, it gives CASSRDTNYGYTF.

The chain is built from TRBV5-1 and TRBJ1-4; 8 bases match TRBD1. From germline, CDR1 is SGHRS and CDR2 YFSETQ. This CDR3 is 15 amino acids long. J was trimmed by 1 base and V by 6 bases; bases with no gene match: 5. For the CDR3, the DNA is TGCGCCAGCACACAGGGGGGTGTAACTAATGAAAAACTGTTTTTT. Protein: CASTQGGVTNEKLFF.

V usage is TRBV7-9 and J usage is TRBJ2-3; 7 positions match TRBD2. V dropped 3 bases and J dropped 4; count of bases not matched to a gene: 7. The germline V gene has CDR1 SEHNR and CDR2 FQNEAQ (reference sequence). The CDR3 spans 15 residues. The CDR3, as DNA: TGTGCCAGCAGCTTGGGCGGGGGTAGTGCAGATACGCAGTATTTT. Its protein is CASSLGGGSADTQYF.

This clone occurred once. The V call is TRBV5-1, the J call TRBJ1-1; possibly TRBD1 for D (6 bases). CDR3 length equals 12 residues. V lost 4 bases to trimming and J lost 7 bases, with 11 bases between them. Looked up from germline, CDR1 is SGHRS and CDR2 is YFSETQ. CDR3 in DNA: TGCGCCAGCAGCCAACAGGGTGTTGAAGCTTTCTTT. Its protein product is CASSQQGVEAFF.

This chain connects TRBV19 to TRBJ2-3; D perhaps matches TRBD2 (6 bases). The V end lost 8 bases, the J end lost 4 bases, and 13 bases lay between the germline ends. The CDR3 extends over 13 amino acids. The germline V gene has CDR1 LNHDA and CDR2 SQIVND (reference sequence). The CDR3 DNA sequence: TGTGCCAGTTTCGGCGGGGTATCAGATACGCAGTATTTT. Protein sequence: CASFGGVSDTQYF.

The chain is built from TRBV5-1 and TRBJ2-3; 12 nucleotides line up with TRBD2. Germline V gene lookup returns CDR1 SGHRS and CDR2 YFSETQ. V was clipped by 4 bases and J by 0 bases; unmatched bases: 9. The CDR3 contains 18 residues. CDR3 bases: TGCGCCAGCAGCCCAACTAGCGGGGGGCCGTCTAGCACAGATACGCAGTATTTT. Translated, it gives CASSPTSGGPSSTDTQYF.

This chain uses TRBV5-6 with TRBJ1-2; TRBD1 matches at 9 bases. The CDR3 loop spans 16 amino acids. The germline gives CDR1 SGHDT, CDR2 YYEEEE. The trim removed 4 bases at V and 6 bases at J, leaving 13 bases unmatched. CDR3 sequence reads: CASSLGQGTGFDGYTF. CDR3 coding DNA: TGTGCCAGCAGCCTGGGACAGGGTACTGGATTCGATGGCTACACCTTC.

The chain carries TRBV6-1 and TRBJ1-6, with 12 positions matching TRBD1. CDR1 is MNHNS, CDR2 SASEGT, per germline. The CDR3 contains 15 residues. The junction had 5 bases not matched to a gene; V was cut back by 8 bases and J by 6 bases. The DNA of the CDR3 is TGTGCCAGCGGGGGACAGGGGGCTAGTAATTCACCCCTCCACTTT. It translates to CASGGQGASNSPLHF.